Detailed here is one T cell receptor (beta chain). This sample is drawn from a study of blood T cell repertoires in COVID-19. Across the whole study: From the United States, Italy and Spain came samples of acute and convalescent COVID-19. The analysed material was cDNA or gDNA that came from T cells, B-cell-depleted T cells, or PBMCs.

The CDR3 runs to 15 residues. Per the germline V gene, CDR1 is SGHRS and CDR2 is YFSETQ. The V end was cut by 7 bases, the J end by 5 bases, with 19 bases between. Authors' methods: Scientists estimated how many nucleated cells there were by amplifying reference gene primers. Data came from immunoSEQ multiplex PCR; TCRdb stores just in-frame clones and leaves some out. V and J calls plus clone size are reproduced from that table; the DNA served to infer D and trimming. The data show roughly 20,000 clones, with about 86% seen just once and 9.5% to 12% held by the top ten. The sequence was obtained from a human donor in a cohort sampled during active COVID-19. This chain connects TRBV5-1 to TRBJ2-1; TRBD2 might be the D (6 bases). The specimen was peripheral blood. CDR3 bases: TGCGCCAGCGGACTACGACTAGGGCATGACAATGAGCAGTTCTTC. Residues: CASGLRLGHDNEQFF.